This passage covers 20 T cell receptor beta chains from one sample sequenced in a study of blood T cell repertoires in COVID-19. Some clones are missing from TCRdb's copy, which holds only in-frame ones; the method was immunoSEQ multiplex PCR. The sample consists of 170,000 or so clones, around nine tenths of them appearing once. Sequencing was carried out using peripheral blood. Receptor source: a middle-aged man with acute or convalescent COVID-19.

This chain links TRBV18 with TRBJ2-5; 8 bases are a match to TRBD1. CDR1 and CDR2 (germline): KGHSH, LQKENI. J gave up 4 bases and V 6 bases, and 4 bases lay outside the gene matches. The CDR3 runs 13 residues. The chain's CDR3 is CASSDRVLETQYF. For the CDR3, the DNA is TGTGCCAGCTCGGACAGGGTACTAGAGACCCAGTACTTC. Full variable domain (outside the CDR3, taken from reference TRBV18 and TRBJ2-5): NAGVMQNPRHLVRRRGQEARLRCSPMKGHSHVYWYRQLPEEGLKFMVYLQKENIIDESGMPKERFSAEFPKEGPSILRIQQVVRGDSAAYFCASSDRVLETQYFGPGTRLLVL.

This rearrangement joins TRBV7-9 to TRBJ2-7, with TRBD1 matching over 7 bases. The V gene end was trimmed by 5 bases and the J gene end by 3 bases; junction bases not matched to a gene: 4. The CDR3 spans 13 residues. Germline CDR1 SEHNR, CDR2 FQNEAQ (reference sequence). This chain's CDR3 is CASSLRQGYEQYF. CDR3 bases: TGTGCCAGCAGCCTCAGACAGGGCTACGAGCAGTACTTC.

Remarks on this clone: One end of the junction is discordant with germline, which a read error may explain. The chain's CDR3 is CASNPTDRGSDQPQHF. The CDR3 DNA sequence: TGTGCCAGCAACCCGACCGACAGGGGTAGCGATCAGCCCCAGCATTTT. The J gene is TRBJ1-5, the V gene TRBV6-2 or TRBV6-3; the match to TRBD1 covers 8 bases. This CDR3 has 16 residues. The germline CDR1 and CDR2 sequences are MNHEY and SVGEGT.

The chain carries TRBV11-2 and TRBJ2-1, with D hard to call. This CDR3 comprises 13 residues. The V gene's germline CDR1 is SGHAT and CDR2 FQNNGV. The V end was cut by 4 bases, the J end by 10 bases, with 14 bases between. The CDR3: CASSSRLDWEQFF. CDR3 nucleotide sequence: TGTGCCAGCAGCTCCAGACTGGATTGGGAGCAGTTCTTC.

This chain links TRBV2 with TRBJ2-5, with D possibly being TRBD1 (6 bases). CDR3 size: 16 residues. Germline lookup yields CDR1 SNHLY and CDR2 FYNNEI. V gave up 1 base and J gave up 0 bases, with 12 bases separating them. DNA of the CDR3: TGTGCCAGCAGTGAAGGAGGAGGACAGAACCAAGAGACCCAGTACTTC. Protein sequence: CASSEGGGQNQETQYF.

In its sample, this clone was seen a few times. The chain is built from TRBV7-2 and TRBJ2-1, with 7 bases identical to TRBD2. Trimming took 4 bases from V and 1 from J; bases not matched to a gene: 7. This CDR3 has 16 residues. Germline V gene lookup returns CDR1 SGHTA and CDR2 FQGNSA. CDR3 bases: TGTGCCAGCAGCTATCACGGGAGGAGATCCTACAATGAGCAGTTCTTC. This gives the protein CASSYHGRRSYNEQFF.

As regards this clone: Compared with germline, one end of the junction differs, possibly owing to a read error. This CDR3 is CASSLGASGNTIYF. For the CDR3, the DNA is TGTGCCAGCAGCTTAGGGGCTTCTGGCAACACCATATATTTT. The gene calls are TRBV5-6 and TRBJ1-3; D possibly corresponds to TRBD1 (5 bases). This CDR3 region has 14 residues. Germline V gene lookup returns CDR1 SGHDT and CDR2 YYEEEE.

The chain uses TRBV18 and TRBJ2-7; D gene ambiguous. Deletions cut 5 bases from V and 3 bases from J, with 11 bases between. This CDR3 region has 13 residues. Per germline, CDR1 KGHSH and CDR2 LQKENI. The CDR3 nucleotides read TGTGCCAGCTCAGGTACAGTCGGCTACGAGCAGTACTTC. Translated, it gives CASSGTVGYEQYF.

V is TRBV19 and J is TRBJ1-1; TRBD1 agrees at 7 bases. The CDR3 is made up of 15 amino acids. Germline loops: CDR1 LNHDA, CDR2 SQIVND (reference sequence). The ends lost 6 bases at V and 1 base at J; junction bases unmatched: 8. CDR3 coding DNA: TGTGCCAGTAGGAACCTCGGACAGGCGAACACTGAAGCTTTCTTT. This encodes CASRNLGQANTEAFF.

The rearrangement uses TRBV24-1 and TRBJ2-3, with 12 nucleotides matching TRBD1. CDR3 size: 18 residues. V was pared by 3 bases and J by 1 base, with 7 bases of the junction left unmatched. Germline loops: CDR1 KGHDR, CDR2 SFDVKD. CDR3 amino acids: CATSDTSGTGGRTDTQYF. CDR3 coding DNA: TGTGCCACCAGTGATACATCCGGGACAGGGGGCCGCACAGATACGCAGTATTTT.

V usage is TRBV23-1 and J usage is TRBJ1-5; no reliable D call. TRBV23-1 is classed as an ORF, of uncertain function. This CDR3 spans 16 amino acids. V lost 2 bases, J lost 0 bases, and 11 bases lay in between. CDR3 loop: CASSQRWRASNQPQHF. The CDR3 DNA reads TGCGCCAGCAGTCAAAGATGGAGGGCTAGCAATCAGCCCCAGCATTTT.

The rearrangement joins TRBV7-2 to TRBJ1-6; no clear D gene. V was shortened by 2 bases and J by 9 bases, with 5 bases between the two germline ends. Germline CDR1 SGHTA, CDR2 FQGNSA. This CDR3 has 12 amino acids. CDR3 sequence: CASSLYVSPLHF. In DNA, the CDR3 is TGTGCCAGCAGCTTATATGTTTCACCCCTCCACTTT. The variable domain in full, with the rest retrieved from reference TRBV7-2 and TRBJ1-6, is GAGVSQSPSNKVTEKGKDVELRCDPISGHTALYWYRQSLGQGLEFLIYFQGNSAPDKSGLPSDRFSAERTGGSVSTLTIQRTQQEDSAVYLCASSLYVSPLHFGNGTRLTVT.

This chain uses TRBV27 with TRBJ2-5; tentatively, D is TRBD1 (5 bases). CDR3 length: 13 amino acids. Germline CDR1 is MNHEY and CDR2 is SMNVEV (reference sequence). The ends were cut back, 5 bases at V and 5 bases at J, with 12 bases in the middle. As DNA, the CDR3 is TGTGCCAGCAGTCCAGGGAACTCGGAGACCCAGTACTTC. Translated, it gives CASSPGNSETQYF.

This chain links TRBV19 with TRBJ1-2, with D tentatively TRBD1 (6 bases). The CDR3 spans 13 residues. Trimming took off 7 bases at V and 0 bases at J, with 9 bases between the two ends. Germline V gene data show CDR1 as LNHDA and CDR2 as SQIVND (reference sequence). CDR3 sequence: CASTDRTNYGYTF. CDR3 in DNA: TGTGCCAGTACGGACAGAACTAACTATGGCTACACCTTC.

The chain combines TRBV5-3 with TRBJ2-7; possible D gene TRBD2, 6 bases. TRBV5-3 is an ORF, with its function uncertain. V was trimmed by 7 bases and J by 1 base, leaving 6 bases between them. There are 11 residues in the CDR3. CDR3: CARGGSYEQYV. CDR3 bases: TGTGCCAGAGGAGGGTCCTACGAGCAGTACGTC.

The DNA for the CDR3 is TGCGCCAGCAGCCAAAGACAGGGTTCAGATGGCTACACCTTC. This translates into CASSQRQGSDGYTF. V gene TRBV4-1 combines with J gene TRBJ1-2; TRBD1 matches at 7 bases. V gave up 2 bases and J gave up 6 bases; unmatched junction bases: 6. The germline V gene has CDR1 MGHRA and CDR2 YSYEKL. The CDR3 runs 14 residues.

V and J are TRBV7-2 and TRBJ2-1, with 8 bases that match TRBD2. Trimming removed 4 bases from V and 6 bases from J; junction bases left unmatched: 5. The CDR3 has 14 amino acids. The germline V gene has CDR1 SGHTA and CDR2 FQGNSA. CDR3 in amino acids: CASSWTSRGNEQFF. CDR3 sequence (DNA): TGTGCCAGCAGCTGGACTAGCAGGGGCAATGAGCAGTTCTTC.

V and J are TRBV7-8 and TRBJ1-3; the match to TRBD1 covers 7 bases. The CDR3 contains 14 residues. Germline CDR1 reads SGHVS; CDR2 reads FQNEAQ. J gave up 4 bases and V 6 bases, and 6 bases lay outside the gene matches. DNA of the CDR3: TGTGCCAGCAGAGACAGGGCGTCCGGAAACACCATATATTTT. As protein: CASRDRASGNTIYF. The complete variable domain, with remaining parts taken from reference TRBV7-8 and TRBJ1-3, reads GAGVSQSPRYKVAKRGQDVALRCDPISGHVSLFWYQQALGQGPEFLTYFQNEAQLDKSGLPSDRFFAERPEGSVSTLKIQRTQQEDSAVYLCASRDRASGNTIYFGEGSWLTVV.

The rearrangement uses TRBV18 and TRBJ1-5, with 8 bases matching TRBD1. CDR3 length: 16 residues. V trimming: 6 bases; J trimming: 4 bases; junction bases outside the gene matches: 11. CDR1 and CDR2 from the germline V gene are KGHSH and LQKENI. The CDR3 is CASSLSLRQGNQPQHF. In DNA form, the CDR3 reads TGTGCCAGCTCCCTATCCCTTCGACAGGGGAATCAGCCCCAGCATTTT.

This chain uses TRBV6-5 with TRBJ1-5; possible D gene TRBD1, 6 bases. This CDR3 is built from 15 residues. The V end lost 7 bases, the J end lost 4 bases, and 17 bases lay between the germline ends. The germline V gene encodes CDR1 MNHEY and CDR2 SVGAGI. CDR3 sequence: CASNTGHSLNQPQHF. DNA of the CDR3: TGTGCCAGCAATACGGGACACTCATTAAATCAGCCCCAGCATTTT.